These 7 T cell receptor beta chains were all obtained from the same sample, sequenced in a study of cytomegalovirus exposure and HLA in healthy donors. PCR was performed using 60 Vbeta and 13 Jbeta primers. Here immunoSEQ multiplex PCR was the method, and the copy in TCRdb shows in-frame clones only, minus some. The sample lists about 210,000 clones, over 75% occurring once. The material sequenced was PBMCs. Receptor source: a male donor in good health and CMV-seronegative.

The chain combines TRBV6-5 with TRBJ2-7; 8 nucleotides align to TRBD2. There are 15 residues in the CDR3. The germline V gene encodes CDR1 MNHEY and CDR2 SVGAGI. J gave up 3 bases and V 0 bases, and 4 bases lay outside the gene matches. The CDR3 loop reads CASSYSVAGIYEQYF. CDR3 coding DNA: TGTGCCAGCAGTTACTCTGTAGCGGGAATCTACGAGCAGTACTTC.

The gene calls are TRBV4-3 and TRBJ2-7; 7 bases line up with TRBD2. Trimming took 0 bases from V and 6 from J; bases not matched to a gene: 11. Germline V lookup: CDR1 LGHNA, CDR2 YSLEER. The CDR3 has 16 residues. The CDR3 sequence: CASSQESLAEGSEQYF. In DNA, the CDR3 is TGCGCCAGCAGCCAAGAGTCTCTAGCGGAAGGGAGCGAGCAGTACTTC.

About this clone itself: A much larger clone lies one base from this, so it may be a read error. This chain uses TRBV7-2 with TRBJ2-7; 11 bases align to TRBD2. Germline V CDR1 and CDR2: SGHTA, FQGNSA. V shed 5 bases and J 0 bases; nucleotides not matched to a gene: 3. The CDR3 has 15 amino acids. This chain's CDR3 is CASSAGTSGSYEQYF. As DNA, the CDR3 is TGTGCCAGCAGCGCCGGGACTAGCGGCTCCTACGAGCAGTACTTC.

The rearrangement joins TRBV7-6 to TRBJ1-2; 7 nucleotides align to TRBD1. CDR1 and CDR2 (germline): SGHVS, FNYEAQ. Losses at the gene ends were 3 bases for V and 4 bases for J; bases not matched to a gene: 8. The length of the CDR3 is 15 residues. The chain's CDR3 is CASSFTLQGTYGYTF. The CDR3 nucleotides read TGTGCCAGCAGCTTCACATTACAGGGGACCTATGGCTACACCTTC.

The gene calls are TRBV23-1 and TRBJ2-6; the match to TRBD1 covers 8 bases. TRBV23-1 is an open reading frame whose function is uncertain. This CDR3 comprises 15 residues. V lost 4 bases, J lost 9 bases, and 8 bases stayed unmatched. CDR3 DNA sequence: TGCGCCAGCAGTCTGTTAGACAGGGGAGGCAACGTCCTGACTTTC. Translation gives CASSLLDRGGNVLTF.

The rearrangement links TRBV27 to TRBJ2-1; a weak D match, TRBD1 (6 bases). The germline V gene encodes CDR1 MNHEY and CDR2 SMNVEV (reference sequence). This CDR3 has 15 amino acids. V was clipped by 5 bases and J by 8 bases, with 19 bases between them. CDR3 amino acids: CASSPFDDRLDEQFF. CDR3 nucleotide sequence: TGTGCCAGCAGTCCCTTTGATGACAGGTTGGATGAGCAGTTCTTC.

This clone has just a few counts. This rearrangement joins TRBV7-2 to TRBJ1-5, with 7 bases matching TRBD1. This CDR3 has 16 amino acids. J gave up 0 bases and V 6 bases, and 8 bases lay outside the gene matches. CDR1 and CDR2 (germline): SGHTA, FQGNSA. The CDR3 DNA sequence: TGTGCCAGCAGACCCGGGACAGCAGATAGCAATCAGCCCCAGCATTTT. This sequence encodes CASRPGTADSNQPQHF.